This is a list of T cell receptor beta chains from one sample in a study of blood T cell repertoires in COVID-19. Assay: immunoSEQ multiplex PCR; the TCRdb copy retains only in-frame clones and omits some. Found here are approximately 40,000 clones, approximately 80% of them singletons; the top ten hold about 2.5%. The sample taken for sequencing was peripheral blood. Receptor source: a woman in her sixties or seventies with acute or convalescent COVID-19. The CDR3 runs from the conserved cysteine through the conserved F or W. A D gene is named only where the DNA matches it firmly. Clone size, where shown, is once, few, many, or a class for clones that have expanded.

>TRBJ2-5|NA|TRBV19|TRBD2
TGTGCCAGTAGCTCCGGACTAGCGGGCGTGAGAGAGACCCAGTACTTC
CASSSGLAGVRETQYF
>TRBJ2-7|few|TRBV6-5|NA
TGTGCCAGCAGCTACCCGCGCGGGTACGAGCAGTACTTC
CASSYPRGYEQYF
>TRBJ1-4|NA|TRBV7-9|TRBD1
TGTGCCAGCAGCCTGGACAGGGCTAATGAAAAACTGTTTTTT
CASSLDRANEKLFF
>TRBJ2-2|NA|TRBV19|NA
TGTGCCAGTAGTCGGACTCGCACCGGGGAGCTGTTTTTT
CASSRTRTGELFF
>TRBJ1-2|NA|TRBV3-1/TRBV3-2|TRBD1
TGTGCCAGCAGCCGGACAGGGGCGCAGTATGGCTACACCTTC
CASSRTGAQYGYTF
>TRBJ1-3|NA|TRBV10-2|TRBD1
TGCGCCAGCAGTGAGGGGACAGGGGGCTCTGGAAACACCATATATTTT
CASSEGTGGSGNTIYF
>TRBJ2-7|NA|TRBV2|TRBD2
TGTGCCAGCAGTGAAGCGCTTCGTGGGACTAGCGCCTACGAGCAGTACTTC
CASSEALRGTSAYEQYF
>TRBJ2-5|NA|TRBV4-2|TRBD2
TGTGCCAGCAGCCAAGAGTGGGATAGCGGGGGGGCCGAGACCCAGTACTTC
CASSQEWDSGGAETQYF
>TRBJ1-1|NA|TRBV6-6|NA
TGTGCCAGCAGTTTGGAGAGCACTGAAGCTTTCTTT
CASSLESTEAFF
>TRBJ2-1|NA|TRBV28|TRBD1
TGTGCCTGCTGGGGGACAGGGATTTATGAGCAGTTCTTC
CACWGTGIYEQFF
>TRBJ2-1|NA|TRBV11-3|NA
TGTGCCAGCAGCTTAGGAGGATACAATGAGCAGTTCTTC
CASSLGGYNEQFF
>TRBJ2-1|NA|TRBV9|TRBD2
TGTGCCAGCAGCGTAGCCGGGGGAGGGCCAGCCGAGCAGTTCTTC
CASSVAGGGPAEQFF
>TRBJ2-1|NA|TRBV9|TRBD2
TGTGCCAGCAGCGTAGATGGGACTAGCTACAATGAGCAGTTCTTC
CASSVDGTSYNEQFF
>TRBJ1-2|few|TRBV19|NA
TGTGCCAGTAGTACGCGACAGTCTGGCTACACCTTC
CASSTRQSGYTF
>TRBJ2-1|NA|TRBV5-1|NA
TGCGCCAGCAGCCGGAGGGCACAGTATAATGAGCAGTTCTTC
CASSRRAQYNEQFF
>TRBJ1-2|NA|TRBV19|TRBD1
TGTGCCAGTAGCACAGGGGGTGGACAAAGTTTCTATGGCTACACCTTC
CASSTGGGQSFYGYTF
>TRBJ2-1|NA|TRBV2|TRBD1
TGTGCCAGCAGTGGAGGGGGCGGTGAGCAGTTCTTC
CASSGGGGEQFF
>TRBJ2-5|NA|TRBV5-6|TRBD1
TGTGCCAGCAGCTCACCGGGACAGGGTTTGATTGAGACCCAGTACTTC
CASSSPGQGLIETQYF
>TRBJ1-2|NA|TRBV7-8|NA
TGTGCCAGCAGCTTAGAGGCAGGGGTAGGGTATGGCTACACCTTC
CASSLEAGVGYGYTF
>TRBJ1-6|NA|TRBV4-1|NA
TGCGCCAGCAGCCAAGGAATACAGGGATTGTCCTATAATTCACCCCTCCACTTT
CASSQGIQGLSYNSPLHF
>TRBJ2-7|NA|TRBV29-1|TRBD1
TGCAGCGTCGTCACTCAGGGGGCTAGGTCCTACGAGCAGTACTTC
CSVVTQGARSYEQYF
>TRBJ2-2|few|TRBV6-6|NA
TGTGCCAGCAGTTACTACGGGACCGGGGAGCTGTTTTTT
CASSYYGTGELFF
>TRBJ2-3|few|TRBV7-2|NA
TGTGCCAGCACCCCATTCGGTCAAGATACGCAGTATTTT
CASTPFGQDTQYF
>TRBJ1-5|NA|TRBV7-8|TRBD1
TGTGCCAGCAGCGACGACAGGGGCAATCAGCCCCAGCATTTT
CASSDDRGNQPQHF
>TRBJ2-3|medium-sized|TRBV18|TRBD2
TGTGCCAGCTCACAAGCGGGAGGAATAACAGGCACAGATACGCAGTATTTT
CASSQAGGITGTDTQYF
>TRBJ1-2|NA|TRBV13|NA
TGTGCCAGCAGCTTAGGCAGGGCAGGGGTAAGCGTCTACACCTTC
CASSLGRAGVSVYTF
>TRBJ1-1|NA|TRBV7-2|TRBD1
TGTGCCAGCAGCGTAGACAGGGCTGCAGCTTTCTTT
CASSVDRAAAFF
>TRBJ1-2|NA|TRBV29-1|TRBD1
TGCAGCGTTGTAGGAGGGGACAGGAACTATGGCTACACCTTC
CSVVGGDRNYGYTF
>TRBJ2-1|NA|TRBV28|NA
TGTGCCAGCAGTCCGGAGAAACTAAACAATGAGCAGTTCTTC
CASSPEKLNNEQFF